This T cell receptor beta chain came from a study of cytomegalovirus exposure and HLA in healthy donors. The overall study: Within the Caucasian-associated ancestry cluster were around 80% of the 350 to 400 genotyped donors.

PCR primers comprised 60 Vbeta and 13 Jbeta primers. Sequencing was performed with immunoSEQ multiplex PCR; in TCRdb, only in-frame clones are kept and a portion is missing. Of tens of thousands of clones listed, roughly four fifths are singletons. The CDR3 length is 14 residues. Trimming stripped 7 bases from V and 0 bases from J, with 12 bases between. CDR1 is MDHEN and CDR2 is SYDVKM in the germline V gene. V usage is TRBV28 and J usage is TRBJ1-1; D remains unclear. Sequencing was carried out using PBMCs. The clonotype comes from a woman in her 30s in good health and CMV-seropositive. CDR3 sequence: CASTSRVMNTEAFF. For the CDR3, the DNA is TGTGCCAGCACGTCGCGGGTTATGAACACTGAAGCTTTCTTT.